This TCR beta chain stems from a study of blood T cell repertoires in COVID-19. Study-wide background: Acute-phase and convalescent COVID-19 samples originated in the United States, Italy and Spain. PBMCs, B-cell-depleted T cells, or T cells provided the cDNA or gDNA that made up the material.

In the source study's methods: Reference gene primer amplification gave estimated nucleated cell counts. Some clones are missing from TCRdb's copy, which holds only in-frame ones; the method was immunoSEQ multiplex PCR. The V and J calls and clone size are taken from that table; D and trimming were inferred from the DNA. The table shows 200,000 or so clones, with roughly 84% occurring only once. Germline-derived CDR1 and CDR2 are LNHDA and SQIVND (reference sequence). This CDR3 has 12 amino acids. After removal of 7 bases from V and 9 bases from J, the junction contained 1 base not matched to a gene.

The clonotype originates from a woman aged 30 to 39 who had recovered from COVID-19. The chain is built from TRBV19 and TRBJ1-6; 9 nucleotides line up with TRBD1. Specimen: peripheral blood. This CDR3 reads CASKTGGSPLHF. CDR3 in DNA: TGTGCCAGTAAGACAGGGGGTTCACCCCTCCACTTT. Combining the CDR3 with reference TRBV19 and TRBJ1-6 gives the whole variable domain DGGITQSPKYLFRKEGQNVTLSCEQNLNHDAMYWYRQDPGQGLRLIYYSQIVNDFQKGDIAEGYSVSREKKESFPLTVTSAQKNPTAFYLCASKTGGSPLHFGNGTRLTVT.